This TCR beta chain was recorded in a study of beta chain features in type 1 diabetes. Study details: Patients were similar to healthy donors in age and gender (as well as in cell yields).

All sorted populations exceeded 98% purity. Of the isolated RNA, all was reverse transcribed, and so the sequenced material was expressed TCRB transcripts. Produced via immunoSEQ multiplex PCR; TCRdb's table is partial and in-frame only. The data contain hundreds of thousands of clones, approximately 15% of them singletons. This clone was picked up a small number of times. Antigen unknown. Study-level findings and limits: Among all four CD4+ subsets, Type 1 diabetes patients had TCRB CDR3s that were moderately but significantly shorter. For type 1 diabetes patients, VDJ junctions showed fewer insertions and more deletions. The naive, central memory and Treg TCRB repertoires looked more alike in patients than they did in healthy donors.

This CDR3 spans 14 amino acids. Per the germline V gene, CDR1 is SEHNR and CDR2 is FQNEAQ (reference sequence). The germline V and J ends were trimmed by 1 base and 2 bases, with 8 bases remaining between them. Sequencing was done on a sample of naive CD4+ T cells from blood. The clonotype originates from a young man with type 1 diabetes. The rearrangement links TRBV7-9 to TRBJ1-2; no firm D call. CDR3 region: CASSLGVRNYGYTF. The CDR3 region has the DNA TGTGCCAGCAGCTTAGGTGTGAGAAACTATGGCTACACCTTC.